The 3 T cell receptor beta chains presented below share a single source sample, sequenced in a study of shared clonotypes between healthy human individuals. Profiled with immunoSEQ multiplex PCR; TCRdb holds only in-frame clones, not every one. Among some 700,000 clones listed, 90% were seen once. The sequencing input was memory CD8+ T cells from PBMCs. Subset meaning: CD45RO+ cells pooled with CCR7-negative TemRA cells. The receptors were gathered from a man younger than 35 in good health. Some clones in this sample may be carry-over from other donors' samples.

The CDR3 DNA reads as TGCGCCAGCAGCCAAGATGAGACTAGCGGGAGGGTCAACGAGCAGTACTTC. Amino acids: CASSQDETSGRVNEQYF. The chain links TRBV4-1 to TRBJ2-7, with 14 positions matching TRBD2. J gave up 5 bases and V 0 bases, and 6 bases lay outside the gene matches. The CDR3 runs 17 residues. Germline loops: CDR1 MGHRA, CDR2 YSYEKL.

This clone was detected once. J is TRBJ2-7 and V is TRBV6-1, with 9 bases aligning to TRBD2. Trimming at V came to 9 bases and at J to 7 bases, leaving 13 bases not matched to a gene. The length of the CDR3 is 14 residues. From germline, CDR1 is MNHNS and CDR2 SASEGT. The CDR3 loop is CASLTGLALGEQYF. The DNA for the CDR3 is TGTGCCAGTCTTACGGGACTAGCCCTCGGTGAGCAGTACTTC.

The chain recombines TRBV27 with TRBJ1-2, with unresolved D. This CDR3 comprises 16 residues. Germline CDR1 is MNHEY and CDR2 is SMNVEV (reference sequence). The V end was cut by 8 bases, the J end by 4 bases, with 23 bases between. The CDR3 loop reads CASSPYPGNLAYGYTF. DNA for the CDR3: TGTGCCAGCTCACCATATCCCGGGAACCTTGCCTATGGCTACACCTTC.